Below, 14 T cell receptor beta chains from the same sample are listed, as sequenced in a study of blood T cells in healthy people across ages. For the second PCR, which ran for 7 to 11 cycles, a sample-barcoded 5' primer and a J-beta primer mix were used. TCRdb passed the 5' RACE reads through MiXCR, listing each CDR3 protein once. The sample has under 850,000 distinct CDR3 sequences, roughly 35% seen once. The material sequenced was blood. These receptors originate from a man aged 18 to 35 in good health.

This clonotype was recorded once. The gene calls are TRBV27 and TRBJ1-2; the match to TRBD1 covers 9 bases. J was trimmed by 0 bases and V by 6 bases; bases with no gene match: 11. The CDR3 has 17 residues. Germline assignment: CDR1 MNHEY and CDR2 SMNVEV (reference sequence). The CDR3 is CASSNLDRGDPNYGYTF. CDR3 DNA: TGTGCCAGCAGCAACTTGGACAGGGGTGACCCTAACTATGGCTACACCTTC.

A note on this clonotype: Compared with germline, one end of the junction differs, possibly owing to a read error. The CDR3 sequence: CASRLTSGDEQYF. The CDR3 DNA follows: TGTGCCAGCCGTTTGACTAGCGGGGATGAGCAGTACTTC. The J gene is TRBJ2-5, the V gene TRBV27; 11 nucleotides match TRBD2. The CDR3 consists of 13 residues. Germline-derived CDR1 and CDR2 are MNHEY and SMNVEV (reference sequence).

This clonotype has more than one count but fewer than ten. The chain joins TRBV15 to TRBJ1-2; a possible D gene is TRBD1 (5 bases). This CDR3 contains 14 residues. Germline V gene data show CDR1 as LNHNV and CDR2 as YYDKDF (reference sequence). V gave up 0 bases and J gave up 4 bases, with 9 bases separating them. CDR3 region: CATSRDRQSYGYTF. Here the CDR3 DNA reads TGTGCCACCAGCAGAGATAGACAGAGCTATGGCTACACCTTC.

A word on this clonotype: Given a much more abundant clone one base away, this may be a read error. The CDR3 DNA follows: TGTGCCATCATGAAGGATTCCCACGAGCAGTACTTC. This translates into CAIMKDSHEQYF. This chain joins TRBV10-3 and TRBJ2-7; D uncertain. The CDR3 spans 12 residues. Germline lookup yields CDR1 ENHRY and CDR2 SYGVKD. V lost 7 bases to trimming and J lost 5 bases, with 12 bases between them.

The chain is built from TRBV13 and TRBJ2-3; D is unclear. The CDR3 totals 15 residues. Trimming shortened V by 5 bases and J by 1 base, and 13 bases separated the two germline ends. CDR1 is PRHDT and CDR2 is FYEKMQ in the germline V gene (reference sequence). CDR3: CASSGPPTGTDTQYF. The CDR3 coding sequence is TGTGCCAGCAGCGGACCCCCGACCGGCACAGATACGCAGTATTTT.

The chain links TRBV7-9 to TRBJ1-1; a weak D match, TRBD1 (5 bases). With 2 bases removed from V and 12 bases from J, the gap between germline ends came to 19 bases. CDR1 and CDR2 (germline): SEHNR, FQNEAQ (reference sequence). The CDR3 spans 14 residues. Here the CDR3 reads CASSLPGRGPRTFF. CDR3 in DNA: TGTGCCAGCAGCTTACCCGGTCGGGGACCGCGGACTTTCTTT. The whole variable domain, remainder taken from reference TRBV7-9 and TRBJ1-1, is DTGVSQNPRHKITKRGQNVTFRCDPISEHNRLYWYRQTLGQGPEFLTYFQNEAQLEKSRLLSDRFSAERPKGSFSTLEIQRTEQGDSAMYLCASSLPGRGPRTFFGQGTRLTVV.

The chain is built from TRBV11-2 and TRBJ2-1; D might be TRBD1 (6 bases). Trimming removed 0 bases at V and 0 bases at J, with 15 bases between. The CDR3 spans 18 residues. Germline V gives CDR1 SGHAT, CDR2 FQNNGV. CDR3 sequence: CASSLDVRTANSYNEQFF. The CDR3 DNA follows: TGTGCCAGCAGCTTAGACGTCAGGACAGCCAACTCCTACAATGAGCAGTTCTTC.

In DNA, the CDR3 is TGTGCCAGCAGCTCACCCACCTCCTCGAACTTCTTCACAGATACGCAGTATTTT. Amino acid sequence: CASSSPTSSNFFTDTQYF. The V gene is TRBV11-2, the J gene TRBJ2-3; no definite D call. Trimming stripped 4 bases from V and 2 bases from J, with 22 bases between. The length of the CDR3 is 18 residues. Germline values: CDR1 SGHAT, CDR2 FQNNGV.

The CDR3 coding sequence is TGTGCCAGCAGTTTGGGGACAGGGACTAGTGGCTACACCTTC. This codes for CASSLGTGTSGYTF. The chain carries TRBV12-3 or TRBV12-4 and TRBJ1-2; 9 bases are shared with TRBD1. Trimming removed 3 bases from V and 7 bases from J; junction bases left unmatched: 6. There are 14 residues in the CDR3.

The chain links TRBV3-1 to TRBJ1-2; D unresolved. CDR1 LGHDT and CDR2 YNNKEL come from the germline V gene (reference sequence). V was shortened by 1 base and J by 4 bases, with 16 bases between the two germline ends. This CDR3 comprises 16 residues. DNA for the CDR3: TGTGCCAGCAGCCAAGTTTCTGTATACGATACCTATGGCTACACCTTC. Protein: CASSQVSVYDTYGYTF.

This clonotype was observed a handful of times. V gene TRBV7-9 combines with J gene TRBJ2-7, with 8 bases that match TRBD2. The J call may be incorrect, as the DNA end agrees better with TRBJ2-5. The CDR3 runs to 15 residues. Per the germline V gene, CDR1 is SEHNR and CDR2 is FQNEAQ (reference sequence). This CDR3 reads CASSHDGGGQETQYF. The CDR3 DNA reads TGTGCCAGCAGCCATGATGGCGGGGGGCAGGAGACCCAGTACTTC.

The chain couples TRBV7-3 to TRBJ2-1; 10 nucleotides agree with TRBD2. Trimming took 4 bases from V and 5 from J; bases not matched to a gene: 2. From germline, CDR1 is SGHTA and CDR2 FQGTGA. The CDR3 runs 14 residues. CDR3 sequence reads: CASSSAGGNNEQFF. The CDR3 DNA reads TGTGCCAGCAGCTCAGCGGGGGGGAACAATGAGCAGTTCTTC.

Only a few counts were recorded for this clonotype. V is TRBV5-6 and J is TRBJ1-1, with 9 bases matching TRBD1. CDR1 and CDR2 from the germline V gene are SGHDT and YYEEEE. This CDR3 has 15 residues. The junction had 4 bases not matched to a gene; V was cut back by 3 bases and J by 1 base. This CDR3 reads CASSWTGERNTEAFF. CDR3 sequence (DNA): TGTGCCAGCAGCTGGACAGGGGAAAGGAACACTGAAGCTTTCTTT.

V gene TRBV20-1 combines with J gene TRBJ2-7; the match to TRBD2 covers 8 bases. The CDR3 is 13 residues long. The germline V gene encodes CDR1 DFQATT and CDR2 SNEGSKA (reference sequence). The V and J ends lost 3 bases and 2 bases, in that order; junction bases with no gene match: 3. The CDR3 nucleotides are TGCAGTGCTAGTCGAGCGGGAGCCTACGAGCAGTACTTC. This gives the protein CSASRAGAYEQYF.